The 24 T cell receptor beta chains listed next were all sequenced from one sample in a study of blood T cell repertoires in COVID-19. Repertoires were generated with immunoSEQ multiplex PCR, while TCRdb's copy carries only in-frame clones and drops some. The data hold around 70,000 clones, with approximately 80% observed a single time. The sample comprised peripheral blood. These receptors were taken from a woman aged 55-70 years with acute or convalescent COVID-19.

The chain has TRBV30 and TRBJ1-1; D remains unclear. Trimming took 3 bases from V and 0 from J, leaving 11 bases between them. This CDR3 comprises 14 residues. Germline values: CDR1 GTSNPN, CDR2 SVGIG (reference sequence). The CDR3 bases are TGTGCCTGGAGACCTGACGGGGTGAACACTGAAGCTTTCTTT. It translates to CAWRPDGVNTEAFF.

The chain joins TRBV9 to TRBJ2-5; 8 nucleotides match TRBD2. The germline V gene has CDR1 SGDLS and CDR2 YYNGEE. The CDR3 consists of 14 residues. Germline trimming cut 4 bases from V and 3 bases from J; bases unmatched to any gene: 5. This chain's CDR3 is CASSPGGGKETQYF. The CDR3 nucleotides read TGTGCCAGCAGCCCGGGAGGGGGGAAAGAGACCCAGTACTTC.

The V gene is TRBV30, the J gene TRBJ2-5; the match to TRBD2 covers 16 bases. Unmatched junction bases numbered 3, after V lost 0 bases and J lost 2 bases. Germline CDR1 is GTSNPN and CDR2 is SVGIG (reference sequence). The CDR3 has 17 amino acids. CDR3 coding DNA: TGTGCCTGGAGTGTGGGACTAGCGGGGGGGGAGCAAGAGACCCAGTACTTC. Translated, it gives CAWSVGLAGGEQETQYF.

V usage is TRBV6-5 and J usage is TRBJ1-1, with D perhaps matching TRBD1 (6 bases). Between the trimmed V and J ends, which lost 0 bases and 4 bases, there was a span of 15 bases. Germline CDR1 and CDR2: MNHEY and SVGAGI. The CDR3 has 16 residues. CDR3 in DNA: TGTGCCAGCAGTTACTCGAACTTGCAGGGGCCCACTGAAGCTTTCTTT. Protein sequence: CASSYSNLQGPTEAFF.

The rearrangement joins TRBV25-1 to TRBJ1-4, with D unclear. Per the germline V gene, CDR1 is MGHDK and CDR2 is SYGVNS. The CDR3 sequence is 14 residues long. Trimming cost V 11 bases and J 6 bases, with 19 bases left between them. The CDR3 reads CAGTSTTRDEKLFF. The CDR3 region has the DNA TGTGCCGGAACCTCCACTACCCGGGATGAAAAACTGTTTTTT.

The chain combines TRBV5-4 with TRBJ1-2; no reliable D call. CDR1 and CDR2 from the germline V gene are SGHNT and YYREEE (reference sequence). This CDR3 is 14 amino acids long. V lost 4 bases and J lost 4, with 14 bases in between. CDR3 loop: CASSPEALSYGYTF. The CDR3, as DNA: TGTGCCAGCAGCCCCGAGGCCCTATCCTATGGCTACACCTTC.

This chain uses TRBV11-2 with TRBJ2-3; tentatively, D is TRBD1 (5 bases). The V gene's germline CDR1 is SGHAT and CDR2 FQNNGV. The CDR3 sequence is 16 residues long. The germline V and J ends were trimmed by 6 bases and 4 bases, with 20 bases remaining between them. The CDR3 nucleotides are TGTGCCAGCAGACGGGTGACAGTCGTCAGTCCAGATACGCAGTATTTT. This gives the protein CASRRVTVVSPDTQYF.

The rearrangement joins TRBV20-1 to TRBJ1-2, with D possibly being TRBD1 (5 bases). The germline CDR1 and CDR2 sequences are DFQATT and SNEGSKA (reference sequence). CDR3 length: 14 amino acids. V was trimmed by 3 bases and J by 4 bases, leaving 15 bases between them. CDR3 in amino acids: CSASSKGVGYGYTF. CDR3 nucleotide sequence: TGCAGTGCTAGTAGTAAAGGGGTGGGCTATGGCTACACCTTC.

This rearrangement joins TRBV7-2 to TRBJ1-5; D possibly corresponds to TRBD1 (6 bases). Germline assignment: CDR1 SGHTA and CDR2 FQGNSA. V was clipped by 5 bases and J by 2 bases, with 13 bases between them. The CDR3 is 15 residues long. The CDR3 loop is CASSVDSSGNQPQHF. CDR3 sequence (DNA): TGTGCCAGCAGCGTGGACAGCAGTGGCAATCAGCCCCAGCATTTT.

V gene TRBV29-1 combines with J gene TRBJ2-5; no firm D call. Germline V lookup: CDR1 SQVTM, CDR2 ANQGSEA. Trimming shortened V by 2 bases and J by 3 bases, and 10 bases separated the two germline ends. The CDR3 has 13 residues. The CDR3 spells CSVEYKEKETQYF. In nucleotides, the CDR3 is TGCAGCGTTGAATATAAGGAGAAAGAGACCCAGTACTTC.

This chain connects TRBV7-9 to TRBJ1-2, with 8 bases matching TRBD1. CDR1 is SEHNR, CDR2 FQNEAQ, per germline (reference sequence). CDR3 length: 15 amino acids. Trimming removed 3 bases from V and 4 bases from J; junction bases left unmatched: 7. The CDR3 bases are TGTGCCAGCAGCTTGGACAGGGCGATTTTCTATGGCTACACCTTC. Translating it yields CASSLDRAIFYGYTF.

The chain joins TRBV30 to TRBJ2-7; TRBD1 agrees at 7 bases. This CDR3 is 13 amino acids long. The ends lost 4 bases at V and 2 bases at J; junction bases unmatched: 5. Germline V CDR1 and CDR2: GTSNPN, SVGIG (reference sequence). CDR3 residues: CAWTGTATYEQYF. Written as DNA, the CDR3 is TGTGCCTGGACCGGGACAGCCACCTACGAGCAGTACTTC. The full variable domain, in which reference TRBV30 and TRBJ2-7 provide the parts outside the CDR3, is SQTIHQWPATLVQPVGSPLSLECTVEGTSNPNLYWYRQAAGRGLQLLFYSVGIGQISSEVPQNLSASRPQDRQFILSSKKLLLSDSGFYLCAWTGTATYEQYFGPGTRLTVT.

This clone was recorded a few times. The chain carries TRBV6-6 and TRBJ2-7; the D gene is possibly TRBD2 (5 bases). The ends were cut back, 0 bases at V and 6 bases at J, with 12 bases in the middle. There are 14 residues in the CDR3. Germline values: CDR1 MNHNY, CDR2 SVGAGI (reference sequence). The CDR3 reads CASSYSESGSEQYF. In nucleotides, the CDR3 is TGTGCCAGCAGTTACTCCGAGTCGGGGTCCGAGCAGTACTTC.

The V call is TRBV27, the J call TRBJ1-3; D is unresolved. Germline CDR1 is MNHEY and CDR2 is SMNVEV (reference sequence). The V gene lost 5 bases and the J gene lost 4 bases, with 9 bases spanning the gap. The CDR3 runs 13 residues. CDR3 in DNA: TGTGCCAGCAGTCCCAATCGGGGAAACACCATATATTTT. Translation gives CASSPNRGNTIYF.

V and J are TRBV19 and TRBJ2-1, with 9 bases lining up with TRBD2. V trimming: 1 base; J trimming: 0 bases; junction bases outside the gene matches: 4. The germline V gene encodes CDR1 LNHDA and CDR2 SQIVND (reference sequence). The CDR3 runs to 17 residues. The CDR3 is CASSIGSGGSSYNEQFF. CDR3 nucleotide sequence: TGTGCCAGTAGTATAGGTAGCGGGGGAAGCTCCTACAATGAGCAGTTCTTC. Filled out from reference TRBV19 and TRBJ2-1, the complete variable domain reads DGGITQSPKYLFRKEGQNVTLSCEQNLNHDAMYWYRQDPGQGLRLIYYSQIVNDFQKGDIAEGYSVSREKKESFPLTVTSAQKNPTAFYLCASSIGSGGSSYNEQFFGPGTRLTVL.

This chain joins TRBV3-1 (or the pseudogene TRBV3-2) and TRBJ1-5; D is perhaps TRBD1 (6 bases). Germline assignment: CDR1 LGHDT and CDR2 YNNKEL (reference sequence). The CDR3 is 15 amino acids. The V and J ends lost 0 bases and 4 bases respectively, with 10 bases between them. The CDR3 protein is CASSQDLTGNQPQHF. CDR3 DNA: TGTGCCAGCAGCCAAGATCTAACAGGGAATCAGCCCCAGCATTTT.

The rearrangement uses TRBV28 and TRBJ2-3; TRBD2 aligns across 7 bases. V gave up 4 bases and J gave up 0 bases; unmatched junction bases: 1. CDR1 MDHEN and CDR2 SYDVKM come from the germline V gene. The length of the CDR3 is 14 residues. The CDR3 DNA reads TGTGCCAGCAGTTCGGGGGGAAGCACAGATACGCAGTATTTT. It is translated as CASSSGGSTDTQYF.

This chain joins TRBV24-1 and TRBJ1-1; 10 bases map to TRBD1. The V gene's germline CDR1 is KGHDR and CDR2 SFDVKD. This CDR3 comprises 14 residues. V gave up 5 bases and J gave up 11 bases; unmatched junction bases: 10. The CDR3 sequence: CATSGVGTGVRAFF. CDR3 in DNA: TGTGCCACCAGTGGGGTCGGGACAGGGGTAAGGGCTTTCTTT.

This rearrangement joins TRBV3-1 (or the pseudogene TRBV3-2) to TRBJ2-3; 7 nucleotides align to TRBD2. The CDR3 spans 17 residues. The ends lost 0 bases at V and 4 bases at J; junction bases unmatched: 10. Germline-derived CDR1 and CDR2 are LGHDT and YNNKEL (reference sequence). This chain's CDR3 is CASSQETVSGGADTQYF. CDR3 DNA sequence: TGTGCCAGCAGCCAAGAAACGGTCTCGGGAGGCGCAGATACGCAGTATTTT.

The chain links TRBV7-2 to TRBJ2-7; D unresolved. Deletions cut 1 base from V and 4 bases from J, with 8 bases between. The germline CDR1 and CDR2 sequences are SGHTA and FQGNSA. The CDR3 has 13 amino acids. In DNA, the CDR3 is TGTGCCAGCAGCTTAGAGTTCGGTTACGAGCAGTACTTC. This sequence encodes CASSLEFGYEQYF.

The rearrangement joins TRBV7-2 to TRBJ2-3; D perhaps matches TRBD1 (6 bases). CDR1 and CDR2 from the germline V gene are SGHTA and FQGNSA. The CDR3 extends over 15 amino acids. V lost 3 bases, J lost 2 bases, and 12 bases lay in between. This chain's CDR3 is CASSFSDSFTDTQYF. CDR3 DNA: TGTGCCAGCAGCTTTTCGGACAGCTTCACAGATACGCAGTATTTT.

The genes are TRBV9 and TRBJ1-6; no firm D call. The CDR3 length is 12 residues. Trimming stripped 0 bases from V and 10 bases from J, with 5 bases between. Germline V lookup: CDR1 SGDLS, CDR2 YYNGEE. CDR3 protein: CASSVAGSPLHF. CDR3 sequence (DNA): TGTGCCAGCAGCGTAGCTGGCTCACCCCTCCACTTT.

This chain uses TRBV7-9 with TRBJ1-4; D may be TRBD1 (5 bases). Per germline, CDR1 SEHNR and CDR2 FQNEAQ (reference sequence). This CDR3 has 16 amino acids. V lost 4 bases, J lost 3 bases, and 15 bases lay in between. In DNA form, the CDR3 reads TGTGCCAGCAGCTCCCGGGCAGGGCAGCCTAATGAAAAACTGTTTTTT. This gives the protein CASSSRAGQPNEKLFF. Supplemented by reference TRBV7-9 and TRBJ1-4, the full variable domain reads DTGVSQNPRHKITKRGQNVTFRCDPISEHNRLYWYRQTLGQGPEFLTYFQNEAQLEKSRLLSDRFSAERPKGSFSTLEIQRTEQGDSAMYLCASSSRAGQPNEKLFFGSGTQLSVL.

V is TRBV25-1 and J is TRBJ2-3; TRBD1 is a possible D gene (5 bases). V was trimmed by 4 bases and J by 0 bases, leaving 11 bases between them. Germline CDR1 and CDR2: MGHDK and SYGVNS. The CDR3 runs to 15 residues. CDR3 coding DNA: TGTGCCAGCAGTGCACAGGCTTCTAGCACAGATACGCAGTATTTT. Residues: CASSAQASSTDTQYF.